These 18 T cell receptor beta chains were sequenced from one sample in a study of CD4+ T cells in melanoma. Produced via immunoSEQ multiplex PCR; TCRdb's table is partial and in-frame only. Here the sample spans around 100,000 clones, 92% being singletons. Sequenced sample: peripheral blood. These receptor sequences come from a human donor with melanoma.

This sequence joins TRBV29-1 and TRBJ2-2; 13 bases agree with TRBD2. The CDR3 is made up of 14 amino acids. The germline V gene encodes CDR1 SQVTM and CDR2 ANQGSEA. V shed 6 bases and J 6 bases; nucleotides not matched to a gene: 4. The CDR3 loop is CSVSGTSGAGELFF. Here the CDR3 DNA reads TGCAGCGTGAGCGGGACTAGCGGGGCCGGGGAGCTGTTTTTT.

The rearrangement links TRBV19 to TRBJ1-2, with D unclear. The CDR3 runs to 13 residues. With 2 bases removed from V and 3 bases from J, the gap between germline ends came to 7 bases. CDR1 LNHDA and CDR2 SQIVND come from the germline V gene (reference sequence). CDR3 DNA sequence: TGTGCCAGTAGTATATTTGATGACTATGGCTACACCTTC. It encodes CASSIFDDYGYTF.

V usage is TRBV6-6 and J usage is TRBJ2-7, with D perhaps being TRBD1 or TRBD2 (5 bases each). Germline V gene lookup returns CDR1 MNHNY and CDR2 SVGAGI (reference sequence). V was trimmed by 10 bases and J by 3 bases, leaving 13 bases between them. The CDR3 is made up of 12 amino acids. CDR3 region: CATGRLDYEQYF. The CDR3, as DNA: TGTGCCACGGGACGACTCGACTACGAGCAGTACTTC.

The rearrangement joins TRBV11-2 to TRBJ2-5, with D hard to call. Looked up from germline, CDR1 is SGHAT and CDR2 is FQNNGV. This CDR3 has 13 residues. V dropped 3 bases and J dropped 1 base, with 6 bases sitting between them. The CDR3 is CASSLQTQETQYF. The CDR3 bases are TGTGCCAGCAGCTTGCAAACCCAAGAGACCCAGTACTTC.

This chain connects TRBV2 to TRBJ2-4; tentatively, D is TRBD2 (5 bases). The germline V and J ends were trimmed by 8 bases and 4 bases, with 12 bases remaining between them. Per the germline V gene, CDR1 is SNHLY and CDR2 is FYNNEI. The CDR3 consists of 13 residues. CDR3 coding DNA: TGTGCCAGCGTCCGGGAATTAAAAAACATTCAGTACTTC. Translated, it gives CASVRELKNIQYF.

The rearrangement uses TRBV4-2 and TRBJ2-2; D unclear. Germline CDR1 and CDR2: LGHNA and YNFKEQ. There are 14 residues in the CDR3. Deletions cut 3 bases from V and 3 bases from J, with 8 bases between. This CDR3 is CASSHSVYTGELFF. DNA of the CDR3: TGTGCCAGCAGCCACTCGGTCTACACCGGGGAGCTGTTTTTT.

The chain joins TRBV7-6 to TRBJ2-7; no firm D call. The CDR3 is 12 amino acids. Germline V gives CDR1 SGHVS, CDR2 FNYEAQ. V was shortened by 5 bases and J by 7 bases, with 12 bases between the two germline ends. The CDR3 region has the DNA TGTGCCAGCAGCGAGACGTGGGGAGAGCAGTACTTC. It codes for CASSETWGEQYF.

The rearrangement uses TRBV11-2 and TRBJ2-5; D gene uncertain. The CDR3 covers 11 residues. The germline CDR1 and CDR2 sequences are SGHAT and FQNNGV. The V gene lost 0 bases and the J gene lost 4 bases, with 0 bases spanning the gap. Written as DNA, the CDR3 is TGTGCCAGCAGCTTAGAAGAGACCCAGTACTTC. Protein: CASSLEETQYF.

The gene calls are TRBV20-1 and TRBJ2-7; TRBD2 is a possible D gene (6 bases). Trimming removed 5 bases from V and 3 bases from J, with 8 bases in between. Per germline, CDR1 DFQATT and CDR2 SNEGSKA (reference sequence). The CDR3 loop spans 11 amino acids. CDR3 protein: CSAGTFYEQYF. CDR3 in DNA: TGCAGTGCTGGGACTTTCTACGAGCAGTACTTC.

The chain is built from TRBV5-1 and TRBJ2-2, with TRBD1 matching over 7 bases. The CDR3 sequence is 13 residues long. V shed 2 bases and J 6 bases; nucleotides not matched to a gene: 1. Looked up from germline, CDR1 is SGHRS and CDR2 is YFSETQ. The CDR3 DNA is TGCGCCAGCAGCTTCGACAGGGCCGGGGAGCTGTTTTTT. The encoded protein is CASSFDRAGELFF.

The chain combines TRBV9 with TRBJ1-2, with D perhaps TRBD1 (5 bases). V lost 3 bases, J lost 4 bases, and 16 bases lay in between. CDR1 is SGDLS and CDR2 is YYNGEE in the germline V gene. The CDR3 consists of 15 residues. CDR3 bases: TGTGCCAGCAGCGAAGGGACGGACCTTCCCTATGGCTACACCTTC. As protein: CASSEGTDLPYGYTF.

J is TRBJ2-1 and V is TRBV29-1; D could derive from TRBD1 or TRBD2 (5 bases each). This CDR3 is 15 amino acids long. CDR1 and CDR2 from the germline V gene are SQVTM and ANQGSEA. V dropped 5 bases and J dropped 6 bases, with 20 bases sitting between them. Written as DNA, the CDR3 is TGCAGCGTTCAATCCGGGACGTCCCCCACCAATGAGCAGTTCTTC. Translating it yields CSVQSGTSPTNEQFF.

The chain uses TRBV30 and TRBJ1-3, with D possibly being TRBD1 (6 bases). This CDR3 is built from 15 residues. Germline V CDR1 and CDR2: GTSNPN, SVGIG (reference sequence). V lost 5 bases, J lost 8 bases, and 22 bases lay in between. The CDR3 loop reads CAWEGRTGARDTIYF. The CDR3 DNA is TGTGCCTGGGAAGGCCGGACGGGGGCAAGGGACACCATATATTTT.

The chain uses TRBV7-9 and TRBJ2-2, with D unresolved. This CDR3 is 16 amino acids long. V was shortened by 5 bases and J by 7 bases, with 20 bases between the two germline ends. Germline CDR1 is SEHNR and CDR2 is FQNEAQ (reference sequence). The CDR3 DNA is TGTGCCAGCAGCGGTGTCTTGGGTCCGAGTGGCGGGGAGCTGTTTTTT. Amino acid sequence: CASSGVLGPSGGELFF.

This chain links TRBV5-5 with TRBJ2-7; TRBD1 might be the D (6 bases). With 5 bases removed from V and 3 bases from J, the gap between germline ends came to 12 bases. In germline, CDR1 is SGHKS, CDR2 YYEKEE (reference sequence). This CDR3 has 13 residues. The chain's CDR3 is CASRRGQYYEQYF. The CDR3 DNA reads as TGTGCCAGCAGAAGGGGACAATACTACGAGCAGTACTTC.

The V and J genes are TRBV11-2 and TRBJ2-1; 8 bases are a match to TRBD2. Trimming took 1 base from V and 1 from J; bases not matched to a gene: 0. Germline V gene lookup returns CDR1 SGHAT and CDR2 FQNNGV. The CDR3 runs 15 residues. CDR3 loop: CASSLVAGSYNEQFF. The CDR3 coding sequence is TGTGCCAGCAGCTTAGTAGCGGGGTCCTACAATGAGCAGTTCTTC.

The CDR3 coding sequence is TGCGCCAGCAGCCAAGATGGGCAGGGACCCTACAATGAGCAGTTCTTC. It translates to CASSQDGQGPYNEQFF. The chain uses TRBV4-3 and TRBJ2-1, with D perhaps matching TRBD1 or TRBD2 (5 bases each). With 0 bases removed from V and 2 bases from J, the gap between germline ends came to 11 bases. This CDR3 is 16 amino acids long. Looked up from germline, CDR1 is LGHNA and CDR2 is YSLEER.

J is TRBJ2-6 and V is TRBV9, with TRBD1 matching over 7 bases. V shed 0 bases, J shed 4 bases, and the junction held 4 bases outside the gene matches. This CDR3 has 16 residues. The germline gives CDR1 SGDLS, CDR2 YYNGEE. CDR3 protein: CASSVEGAPGANVLTF. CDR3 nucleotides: TGTGCCAGCAGCGTAGAGGGGGCGCCAGGGGCCAACGTCCTGACTTTC.